Described below is a single T cell receptor (beta chain) sequence and its context. The identical CDR3 is also encoded by other nucleotide sequences in the sample. In the authors' workflow: From reference gene primer amplification, estimates of nucleated cell counts were derived. Clones were read by immunoSEQ multiplex PCR, and TCRdb kept only the in-frame ones, dropping some. Clonal size and the V and J genes are those of that table, whereas D and trimming came from the DNA. The sample comprises about 340,000 clones, 75% to 90% of which are singletons, and roughly 6.6% rests with the top ten. Patients from Seattle were sampled longitudinally, starting during active infection. These data come from a study of blood T cell repertoires in COVID-19. Study context: From T cells, B-cell-depleted T cells, or PBMCs came the material, which was cDNA or gDNA.

This CDR3 is built from 13 residues. Per germline, CDR1 SGHTA and CDR2 FQGTGA. V lost 4 bases and J 1 base, leaving 7 bases between the germline ends. The V gene is TRBV7-3, the J gene TRBJ1-1; D possibly corresponds to TRBD1 (5 bases). Sequencing input: peripheral blood. The sequence derives from a woman aged 55 to 70 with COVID-19, enrolled during active disease. For the CDR3, the DNA is TGTGCCAGCAGCTCCGACAGGAACACTGAAGCTTTCTTT. The encoded protein is CASSSDRNTEAFF.